These 11 T cell receptor beta chains originate from one sample sequenced in a study of tumor and adjacent non-tumor tissue in lung cancer. The library came from three nested PCR rounds adapted from ARM-PCR protocols. MiXCR was run by TCRdb on the multiplex PCR reads, yielding one entry per CDR3 protein. The sample has approximately 100,000 distinct CDR3 sequences; 60% to 80% are singletons. RNA was extracted from bulk tissue without any cell sorting. The sample comprised lung tumor tissue. The receptors were sampled from a woman aged 60-75 years with non-small cell lung cancer.

Turning to this clonotype: Compared with germline, one end of the junction differs, possibly owing to a read error. V and J are TRBV6-6 and TRBJ2-7, with a tentative D call TRBD1 (6 bases). The V gene's germline CDR1 is MNHNY and CDR2 SVGAGI (reference sequence). The CDR3 extends over 15 amino acids. The CDR3 region is CASSRQIGGVYEQYF. CDR3 bases: TGTGCCAGCAGTCGCCAGATAGGGGGAGTATACGAGCAGTATTTC.

The chain has TRBV7-8 and TRBJ1-1, with TRBD1 matching 8 bases. V lost 2 bases to trimming and J lost 0 bases; unmatched junction nucleotides: 11. Germline-derived CDR1 and CDR2 are SGHVS and FQNEAQ. The length of the CDR3 is 18 residues. CDR3: CASSLRGPRQGMNTEAFF. Written as DNA, the CDR3 is TGTGCCAGCAGCTTAAGGGGTCCGAGACAGGGGATGAACACTGAAGCTTTCTTT.

Notes on this clonotype: One end of the junction varies from germline; a read error may be responsible. CDR3 in DNA: TGTGTCAGCGGCTTAGTACGGGATAGCCCGCATGGCTACACCTTC. Protein sequence: CVSGLVRDSPHGYTF. This rearrangement joins TRBV11-2 to TRBJ1-2, with unresolved D. Looked up from germline, CDR1 is SGHAT and CDR2 is FQNNGV. The CDR3 spans 15 residues.

Comment on this clonotype: As the CDR3 is not closed by the conserved phenylalanine or tryptophan, this likely results from a read error. The chain recombines TRBV29-1 with TRBJ1-1; D possibly corresponds to TRBD1 (6 bases). Trimming took 4 bases from V and 7 from J, leaving 19 bases between them. This CDR3 comprises 14 residues. Germline CDR1 is SQVTM and CDR2 is ANQGSEA. The CDR3 loop reads CSVGPDGTGLEAFL. CDR3 DNA sequence: TGCAGCGTTGGTCCCGATGGAACAGGGCTTGAAGCTTTCCTT.

To note about this clonotype: Given a much more abundant clone one base away, this may be a read error. The chain uses TRBV6-1 and TRBJ1-2; D unclear. V lost 3 bases, J lost 10 bases, and 15 bases lay in between. Germline V gene sequence: CDR1 MNHNS, CDR2 SASEGT. The CDR3 length is 13 residues. CDR3 nucleotides: TGTGCCAGCAGTGACTTAAGGGATTTTGACTACACCTTC. This translates into CASSDLRDFDYTF.

Points on this clonotype: At one end, the junction sequence differs from germline, possibly due to a read error. The CDR3 DNA follows: TGTGCCAGAAGCGCCGACAGATACGAGCAGTATTTC. As protein: CARSADRYEQYF. The V gene is TRBV11-2, the J gene TRBJ2-7; the D gene is possibly TRBD1 (5 bases). This CDR3 spans 12 amino acids. Germline values: CDR1 SGHAT, CDR2 FQNNGV.

This chain joins TRBV11-2 and TRBJ2-3, with 8 positions matching TRBD2. With V trimmed by 5 bases and J by 6 bases, 10 bases remained unmatched. Per the germline V gene, CDR1 is SGHAT and CDR2 is FQNNGV. This CDR3 is 15 amino acids long. The CDR3 is CASSAAGRATDTQYF. CDR3 bases: TGTGCCAGCAGCGCCGCCGGGAGGGCCACTGATACGCAGTATTTT.

This chain links TRBV7-3 with TRBJ2-7; 7 bases map to TRBD1. Losses at the gene ends were 5 bases for V and 4 bases for J; bases not matched to a gene: 11. The germline V gene has CDR1 SGHTA and CDR2 FQGTGA. The CDR3 is 15 amino acids. CDR3: CASSPNRDSPYEQYF. Here the CDR3 DNA reads TGTGCCAGCAGCCCTAACCGGGACAGCCCTTACGAGCAGTACTTC.

The chain recombines TRBV20-1 with TRBJ2-7; 7 bases agree with TRBD2. The CDR3 covers 15 residues. In germline, CDR1 is DFQATT, CDR2 SNEGSKA (reference sequence). The CDR3 loop reads CNGGLPGGLSYEQYF. The CDR3 DNA sequence: TGCAATGGTGGGTTACCGGGAGGCCTTTCCTACGAGCAGTACTTC.

As to this clonotype: In this CDR3 the conserved last residue, phenylalanine or tryptophan, is missing, so a read error is likely. The DNA is omitted, as the CDR3 cannot be located on it reliably, and the CDR3 follows TCRdb's listing. The chain is built from TRBV6-5 and TRBJ2-5; the table's D call, TRBD2, was not checked against the DNA. The CDR3 contains 11 residues when both ends are counted. Germline loops: CDR1 MNHEY, CDR2 SVGAGI. The CDR3 loop reads CDSTAEDTHYI.

In regard to this clonotype: Compared with germline, one end of the junction differs, possibly owing to a read error. The chain links TRBV11-1 to TRBJ2-1, with D uncertain. The CDR3 is 13 amino acids. Germline V gene lookup returns CDR1 SGHAT and CDR2 FQDESV (reference sequence). In DNA, the CDR3 is TGTGTCAGCATCCGCCTAGGGTGGAGCGAGCAGTTCTTC. It codes for CVSIRLGWSEQFF.